The present T cell receptor beta chain was sequenced within a study of read filtering for tumor transcriptome and immune sequencing. About the study: Mean patient age was approximately 66 years, range about 47 to 85; around 16 male, 12 to 15 female.

The library was built from 400 ng RNA with molecular barcoded adaptors for alpha/delta and beta/gamma chains. TCRdb processed the reads anew with MiXCR; each CDR3 protein has one entry. The sample contains about 58,000 distinct CDR3 sequences, 10% to 15% of which appear only once. Bone marrow was sampled from every patient at the time of active disease. This clonotype showed up just a few times. It may be a read error: a sequence one base away is much more abundant. From germline, CDR1 is SEHNR and CDR2 FQNEAQ (reference sequence). The CDR3 extends over 15 amino acids. The V end was cut by 3 bases, the J end by 8 bases, with 14 bases between.

Sequencing was performed on a population of CD138-negative cells sorted from bone marrow. The clonotype originates from a donor at least 40 years old with multiple myeloma. The chain is built from TRBV7-9 and TRBJ2-6, with D possibly being TRBD2 (5 bases). The CDR3 nucleotides are TGTGCCAGCAGCTTCGACGGCTCCGGGACCAACGTCCTGACTTTC. Protein sequence: CASSFDGSGTNVLTF.